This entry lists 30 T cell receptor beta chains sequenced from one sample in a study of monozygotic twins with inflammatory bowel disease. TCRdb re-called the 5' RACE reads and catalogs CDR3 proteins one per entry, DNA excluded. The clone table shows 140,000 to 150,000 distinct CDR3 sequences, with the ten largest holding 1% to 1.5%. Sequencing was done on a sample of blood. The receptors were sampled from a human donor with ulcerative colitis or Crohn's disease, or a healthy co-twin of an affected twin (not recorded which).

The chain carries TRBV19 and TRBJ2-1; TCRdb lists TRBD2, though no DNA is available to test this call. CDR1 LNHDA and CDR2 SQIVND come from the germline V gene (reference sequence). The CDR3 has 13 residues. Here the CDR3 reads CASSTTSYNEQFF.

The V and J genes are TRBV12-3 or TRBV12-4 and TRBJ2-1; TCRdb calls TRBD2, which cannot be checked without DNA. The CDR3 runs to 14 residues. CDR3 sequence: CASSLAFSGRGQFF.

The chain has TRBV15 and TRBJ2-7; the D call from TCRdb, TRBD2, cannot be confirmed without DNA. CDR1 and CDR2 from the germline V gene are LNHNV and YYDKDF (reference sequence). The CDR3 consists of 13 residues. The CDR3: CATSIGRVYEQYF.

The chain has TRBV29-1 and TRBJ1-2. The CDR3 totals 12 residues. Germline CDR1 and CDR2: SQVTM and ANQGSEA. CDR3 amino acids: CSVEDPRYGYTF.

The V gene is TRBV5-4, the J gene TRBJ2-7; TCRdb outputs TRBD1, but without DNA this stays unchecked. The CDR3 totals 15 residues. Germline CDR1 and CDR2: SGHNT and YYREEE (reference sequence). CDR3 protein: CASSLQDRLSYEQYF.

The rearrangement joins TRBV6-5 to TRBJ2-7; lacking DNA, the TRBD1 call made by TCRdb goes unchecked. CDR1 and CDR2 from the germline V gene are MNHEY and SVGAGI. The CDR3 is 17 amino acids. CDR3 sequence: CASSYSLGGESIYEQYF.

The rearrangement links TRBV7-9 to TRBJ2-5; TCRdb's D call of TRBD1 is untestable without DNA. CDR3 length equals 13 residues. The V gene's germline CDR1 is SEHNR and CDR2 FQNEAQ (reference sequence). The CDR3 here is CASSTTGEETQYF. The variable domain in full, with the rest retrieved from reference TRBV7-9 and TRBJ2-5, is DTGVSQNPRHKITKRGQNVTFRCDPISEHNRLYWYRQTLGQGPEFLTYFQNEAQLEKSRLLSDRFSAERPKGSFSTLEIQRTEQGDSAMYLCASSTTGEETQYFGPGTRLLVL.

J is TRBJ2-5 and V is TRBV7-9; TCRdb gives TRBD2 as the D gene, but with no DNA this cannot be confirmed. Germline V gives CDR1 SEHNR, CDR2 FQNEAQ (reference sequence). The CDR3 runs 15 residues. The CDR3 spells CASSLVAGDWETQYF. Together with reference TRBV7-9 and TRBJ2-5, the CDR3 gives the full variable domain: DTGVSQNPRHKITKRGQNVTFRCDPISEHNRLYWYRQTLGQGPEFLTYFQNEAQLEKSRLLSDRFSAERPKGSFSTLEIQRTEQGDSAMYLCASSLVAGDWETQYFGPGTRLLVL.

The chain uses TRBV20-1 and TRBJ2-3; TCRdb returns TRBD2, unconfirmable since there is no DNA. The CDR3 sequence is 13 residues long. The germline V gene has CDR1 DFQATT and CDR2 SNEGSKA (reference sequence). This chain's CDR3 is CSARAGGTDTQYF.

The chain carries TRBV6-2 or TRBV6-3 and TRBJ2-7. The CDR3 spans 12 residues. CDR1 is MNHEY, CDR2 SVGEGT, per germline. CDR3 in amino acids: CASSYFQYEQYF.

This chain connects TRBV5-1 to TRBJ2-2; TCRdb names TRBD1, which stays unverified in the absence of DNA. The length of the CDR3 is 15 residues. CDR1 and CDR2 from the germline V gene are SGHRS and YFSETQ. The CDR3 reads CASSFRDKDTGELFF. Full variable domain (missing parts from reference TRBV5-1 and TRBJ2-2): KAGVTQTPRYLIKTRGQQVTLSCSPISGHRSVSWYQQTPGQGLQFLFEYFSETQRNKGNFPGRFSGRQFSNSRSEMNVSTLELGDSALYLCASSFRDKDTGELFFGEGSRLTVL.

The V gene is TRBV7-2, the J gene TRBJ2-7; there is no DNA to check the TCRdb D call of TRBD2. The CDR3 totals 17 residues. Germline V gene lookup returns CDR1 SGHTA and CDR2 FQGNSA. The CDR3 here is CASGRILSGLGQNEQYF.

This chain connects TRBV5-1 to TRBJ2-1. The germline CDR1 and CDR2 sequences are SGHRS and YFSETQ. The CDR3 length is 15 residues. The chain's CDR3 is CASSSQGNSYNEQFF.

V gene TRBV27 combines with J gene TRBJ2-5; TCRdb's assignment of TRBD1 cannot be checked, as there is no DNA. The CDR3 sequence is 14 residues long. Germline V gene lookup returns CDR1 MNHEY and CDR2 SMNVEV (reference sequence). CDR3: CASSPLSGGETQYF.

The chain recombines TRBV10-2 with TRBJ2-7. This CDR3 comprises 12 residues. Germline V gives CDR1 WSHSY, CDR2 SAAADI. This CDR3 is CASSGKTYEQYF.

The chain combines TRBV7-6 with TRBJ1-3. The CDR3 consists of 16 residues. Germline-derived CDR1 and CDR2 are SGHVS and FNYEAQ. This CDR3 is CASSLADISSGNTIYF.

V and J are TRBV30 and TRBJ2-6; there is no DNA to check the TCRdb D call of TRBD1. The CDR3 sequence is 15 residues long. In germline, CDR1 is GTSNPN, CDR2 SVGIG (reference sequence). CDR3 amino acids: CAWSQGADGANVLTF.

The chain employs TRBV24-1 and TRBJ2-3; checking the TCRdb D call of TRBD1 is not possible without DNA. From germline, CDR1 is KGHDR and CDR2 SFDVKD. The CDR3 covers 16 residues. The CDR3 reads CATSDIGERGTDTQYF.

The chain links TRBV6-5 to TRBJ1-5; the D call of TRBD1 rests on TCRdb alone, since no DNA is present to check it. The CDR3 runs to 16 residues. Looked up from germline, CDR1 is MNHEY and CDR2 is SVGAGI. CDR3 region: CASSYSKQGYNQPQHF.

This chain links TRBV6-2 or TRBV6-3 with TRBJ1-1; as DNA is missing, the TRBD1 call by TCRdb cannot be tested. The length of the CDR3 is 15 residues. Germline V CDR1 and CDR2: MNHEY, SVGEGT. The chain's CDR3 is CASSYTGAGWTEAFF.

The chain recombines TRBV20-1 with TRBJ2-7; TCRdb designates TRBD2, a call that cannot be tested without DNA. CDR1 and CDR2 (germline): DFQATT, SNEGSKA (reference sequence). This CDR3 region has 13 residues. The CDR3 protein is CSASGTPSYEQYF.

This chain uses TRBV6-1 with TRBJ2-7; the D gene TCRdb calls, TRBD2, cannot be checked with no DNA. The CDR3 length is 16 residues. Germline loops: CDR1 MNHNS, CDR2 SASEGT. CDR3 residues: CASSEALLAGVGEQYF.

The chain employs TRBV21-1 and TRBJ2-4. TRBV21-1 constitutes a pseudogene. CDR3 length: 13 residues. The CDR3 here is CASSGRSKNIQYF.

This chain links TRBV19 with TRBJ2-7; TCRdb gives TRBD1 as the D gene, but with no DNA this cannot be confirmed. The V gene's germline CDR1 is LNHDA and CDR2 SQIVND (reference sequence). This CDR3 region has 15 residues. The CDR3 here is CASSIAGTDPYEQYF.

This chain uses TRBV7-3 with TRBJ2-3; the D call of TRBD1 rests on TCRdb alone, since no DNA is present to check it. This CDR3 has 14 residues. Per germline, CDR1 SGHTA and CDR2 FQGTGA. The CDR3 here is CASSSPGNADTQYF.

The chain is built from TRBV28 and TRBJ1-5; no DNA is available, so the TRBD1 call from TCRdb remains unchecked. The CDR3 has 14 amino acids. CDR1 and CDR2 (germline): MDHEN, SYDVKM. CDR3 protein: CASSTGPRNQPQHF.

The CDR3 spells CASSSRTGGNEQYF. V and J are TRBV11-3 and TRBJ2-7; there is no DNA to check the TCRdb D call of TRBD1. This CDR3 region has 14 residues. Germline CDR1 SGHNT, CDR2 YENEEA.

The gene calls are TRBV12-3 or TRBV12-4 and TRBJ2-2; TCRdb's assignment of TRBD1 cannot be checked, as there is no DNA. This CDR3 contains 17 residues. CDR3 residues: CASSLDMSGVHTGELFF.

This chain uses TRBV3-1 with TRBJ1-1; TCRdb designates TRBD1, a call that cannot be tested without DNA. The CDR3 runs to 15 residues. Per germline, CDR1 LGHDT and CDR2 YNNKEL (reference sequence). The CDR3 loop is CASSQDSTGASLAFF.

The CDR3 sequence is CASSWSGETQYF. V usage is TRBV12-3 or TRBV12-4 and J usage is TRBJ2-5; the D call from TCRdb, TRBD2, cannot be confirmed without DNA. The CDR3 length is 12 residues.